This T cell receptor (beta chain) comes out of a study of cytomegalovirus exposure and HLA in healthy donors. Study conclusions and caveats: CMV serostatus was the sole immune exposure data available. Segments of the TCR beta V type were, in most cases, productive about 90% or about 30% of the time in an earlier analysis.

Both 60 Vbeta primers and 13 Jbeta primers went into the PCR. Under the authors' procedure: A follow-up analysis tallied 65 million to 80 million unique TCR beta chains, roughly 11 million shared. Some clones are missing from TCRdb's copy, which holds only in-frame ones; the method was immunoSEQ multiplex PCR. D and trimming come from the DNA, and the V and J calls and clone size come from that table. The table shows 100,000 or so clones, with 12% to 15% occurring only once. Trimming took 4 bases from V and 0 from J, leaving 10 bases between them. CDR3 length equals 15 residues. Germline V gives CDR1 MDHEN, CDR2 SYDVKM. Healthy bone marrow donors made up the donors. This clone was found a few times. Its target is not known.

The receptor was isolated from a female donor in good health and CMV-seronegative. Sample: PBMCs. The rearrangement uses TRBV28 and TRBJ1-5, with TRBD1 as a possible D gene (6 bases). The CDR3 bases are TGTGCCAGCAGTTACGGACAGACTAGCAATCAGCCCCAGCATTTT. This gives the protein CASSYGQTSNQPQHF.